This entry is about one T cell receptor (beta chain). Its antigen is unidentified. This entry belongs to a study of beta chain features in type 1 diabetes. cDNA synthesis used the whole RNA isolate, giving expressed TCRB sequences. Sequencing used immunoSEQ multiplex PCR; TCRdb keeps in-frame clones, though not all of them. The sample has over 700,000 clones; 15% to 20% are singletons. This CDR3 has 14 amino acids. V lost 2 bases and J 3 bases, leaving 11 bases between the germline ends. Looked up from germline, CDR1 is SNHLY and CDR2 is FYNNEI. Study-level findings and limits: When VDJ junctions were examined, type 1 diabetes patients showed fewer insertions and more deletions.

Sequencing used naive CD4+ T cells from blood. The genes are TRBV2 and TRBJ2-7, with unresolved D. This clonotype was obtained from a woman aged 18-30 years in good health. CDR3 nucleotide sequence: TGTGCCAGCAGTGAATCGGGTTACGGCTACGAGCAGTACTTC. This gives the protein CASSESGYGYEQYF. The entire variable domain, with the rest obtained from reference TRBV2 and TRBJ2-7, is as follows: EPEVTQTPSHQVTQMGQEVILRCVPISNHLYFYWYRQILGQKVEFLVSFYNNEISEKSEIFDDQFSVERPDGSNFTLKIRSTKLEDSAMYFCASSESGYGYEQYFGPGTRLTVT.